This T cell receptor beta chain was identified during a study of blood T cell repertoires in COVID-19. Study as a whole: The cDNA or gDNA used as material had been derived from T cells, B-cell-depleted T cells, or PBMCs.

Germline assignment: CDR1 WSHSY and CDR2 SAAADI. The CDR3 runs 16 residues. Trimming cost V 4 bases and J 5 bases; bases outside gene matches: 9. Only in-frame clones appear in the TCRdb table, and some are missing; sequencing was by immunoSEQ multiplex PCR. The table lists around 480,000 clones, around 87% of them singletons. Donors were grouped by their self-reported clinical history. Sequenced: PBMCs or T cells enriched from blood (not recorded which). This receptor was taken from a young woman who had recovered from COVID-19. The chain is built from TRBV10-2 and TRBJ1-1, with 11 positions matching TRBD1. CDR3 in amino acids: CASSGAWTGGRTEAFF. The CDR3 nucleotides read TGCGCCAGCAGTGGGGCTTGGACAGGGGGCCGAACTGAAGCTTTCTTT.